The 20 T cell receptor beta chains presented below share a single source sample, sequenced in a study of T cells expressing NK-cell markers. TCRdb re-called the 5' RACE reads and shows each CDR3 protein once, DNA omitted. The sample has about half a million distinct CDR3 sequences; the top ten hold 1.4%. Material for sequencing was blood T cells: a sorted CD56 or NKG2C T cell subset, CD4+ or CD8+ T cells, or bulk PBMC T cells (not recorded which). Every receptor here comes from a woman aged 45-59 years in good health.

The rearrangement uses TRBV5-1 and TRBJ2-7. Germline-derived CDR1 and CDR2 are SGHRS and YFSETQ. The CDR3 length is 11 residues. The chain's CDR3 is CASSSLHEQYF.

The rearrangement links TRBV6-1 to TRBJ2-3. Per germline, CDR1 MNHNS and CDR2 SASEGT. This CDR3 contains 12 residues. This CDR3 is CASSESGIAQYF.

The V call is TRBV10-3, the J call TRBJ1-4. The CDR3 contains 15 residues. Germline CDR1 reads ENHRY; CDR2 reads SYGVKD. CDR3 sequence reads: CAISESTQINEKLFF.

The chain carries TRBV5-4 and TRBJ2-1; TCRdb lists TRBD2, though no DNA is available to test this call. In germline, CDR1 is SGHNT, CDR2 YYREEE (reference sequence). The CDR3 runs 15 residues. The CDR3 loop reads CASSIAGGVYNEQFF.

The chain couples TRBV21-1 to TRBJ2-1; without DNA, the TCRdb call of TRBD1 cannot be checked. TRBV21-1 counts as a pseudogene. This CDR3 has 14 amino acids. The CDR3 spells CAIPRDPPYNEQFF.

The chain joins TRBV7-2 to TRBJ2-1; TCRdb picks TRBD2, but there is no DNA to check that call. This CDR3 has 16 amino acids. Germline V gene lookup returns CDR1 SGHTA and CDR2 FQGNSA. The CDR3 sequence is CASSLASSGSYNEQFF.

The rearrangement links TRBV11-2 to TRBJ2-5; as DNA is missing, the TRBD1 call by TCRdb cannot be tested. The CDR3 is 16 amino acids. CDR1 SGHAT and CDR2 FQNNGV come from the germline V gene. CDR3 sequence reads: CASSLVPGQGKETQYF. The entire variable domain, with the rest obtained from reference TRBV11-2 and TRBJ2-5, is as follows: EAGVAQSPRYKIIEKRQSVAFWCNPISGHATLYWYQQILGQGPKLLIQFQNNGVVDDSQLPKDRFSAERLKGVDSTLKIQPAKLEDSAVYLCASSLVPGQGKETQYFGPGTRLLVL.

The rearrangement uses TRBV20-1 and TRBJ2-1; the TRBD1 assignment by TCRdb is unverifiable without DNA. Looked up from germline, CDR1 is DFQATT and CDR2 is SNEGSKA (reference sequence). This CDR3 has 17 amino acids. The CDR3 loop is CSARDIKGGTRYNEQFF.

The V call is TRBV7-3, the J call TRBJ2-3. This CDR3 spans 14 amino acids. CDR1 is SGHTA and CDR2 is FQGTGA in the germline V gene. CDR3 loop: CASSLNDLRDTQYF.

The V gene is TRBV4-1, the J gene TRBJ2-1; TCRdb's D gene call, TRBD2, goes unchecked for lack of DNA. The CDR3 has 17 amino acids. Germline V CDR1 and CDR2: MGHRA, YSYEKL. CDR3 in amino acids: CASSREGPSFAYNEQFF.

V is TRBV5-1 and J is TRBJ2-6; there is no DNA to check the TCRdb D call of TRBD1. Germline CDR1 is SGHRS and CDR2 is YFSETQ. The CDR3 covers 17 residues. The CDR3 sequence is CASSLRQGAMGANVLTF.

The chain joins TRBV5-1 to TRBJ2-1; TCRdb lists TRBD2, though no DNA is available to test this call. CDR3 length: 14 amino acids. Germline V lookup: CDR1 SGHRS, CDR2 YFSETQ. The CDR3 spells CASSLSRTQQEQFF.

The V call is TRBV9, the J call TRBJ2-3; with no DNA, the TCRdb D assignment of TRBD2 cannot be verified. Germline V gene lookup returns CDR1 SGDLS and CDR2 YYNGEE. CDR3 length equals 16 residues. This CDR3 is CASSVVSGGRADTQYF. Variable domain in full (rest from reference TRBV9 and TRBJ2-3): DSGVTQTPKHLITATGQRVTLRCSPRSGDLSVYWYQQSLDQGLQFLIQYYNGEERAKGNILERFSAQQFPDLHSELNLSSLELGDSALYFCASSVVSGGRADTQYFGPGTRLTVL.

The chain recombines TRBV25-1 with TRBJ2-1; with no DNA, the TCRdb D assignment of TRBD2 cannot be verified. Germline V gives CDR1 MGHDK, CDR2 SYGVNS. The CDR3 extends over 14 amino acids. CDR3 residues: CASSGTAAYNEQFF.

The gene calls are TRBV11-3 and TRBJ2-1; TCRdb calls TRBD1, which cannot be checked without DNA. Germline-derived CDR1 and CDR2 are SGHNT and YENEEA. The CDR3 is 18 residues long. This chain's CDR3 is CASSGKGQRGLSYNEQFF.

The chain is built from TRBV4-1 and TRBJ1-6; lacking DNA, the TRBD1 call made by TCRdb goes unchecked. CDR3 length: 15 residues. Germline V gene data show CDR1 as MGHRA and CDR2 as YSYEKL. The CDR3 loop is CASSQLGLRGSPLHF.

The chain combines TRBV29-1 with TRBJ1-1. Germline CDR1 and CDR2: SQVTM and ANQGSEA. This CDR3 has 13 amino acids. The CDR3: CSAATASNTEAFF.

This chain joins TRBV19 and TRBJ2-7; absent DNA, TCRdb's TRBD1 call cannot be checked. The CDR3 is 14 residues long. From germline, CDR1 is LNHDA and CDR2 SQIVND (reference sequence). The CDR3 region is CASRDRGLTYEQYF.

The rearrangement uses TRBV20-1 and TRBJ1-1; the D call of TRBD1 rests on TCRdb alone, since no DNA is present to check it. This CDR3 comprises 13 residues. Germline CDR1 reads DFQATT; CDR2 reads SNEGSKA (reference sequence). The CDR3 loop is CSERGVLNTEAFF.

The chain carries TRBV6-6 and TRBJ2-5; lacking DNA, the TRBD2 call made by TCRdb goes unchecked. The CDR3 sequence is 18 residues long. CDR1 is MNHNY and CDR2 is SVGAGI in the germline V gene (reference sequence). The CDR3 sequence: CASSSQRSSAGGQETQYF.